This T cell receptor (beta chain) was captured in a study of blood T cell repertoires in COVID-19. The wider study: Sites across the United States, Italy and Spain contributed samples from acute and convalescent COVID-19.

This CDR3 region has 12 residues. Germline V lookup: CDR1 DFQATT, CDR2 SNEGSKA (reference sequence). The V end lost 3 bases, the J end lost 2 bases, and 7 bases lay between the germline ends. Method: immunoSEQ multiplex PCR; TCRdb's copy keeps in-frame clones and lacks some. The data hold approximately 200,000 clones, with roughly 94% observed a single time. Patients at the Seattle site were enrolled during active infection and followed longitudinally. This clonotype originated in a man aged 25 to 45 with COVID-19, enrolled during active disease. Sequencing input: peripheral blood. The chain has TRBV20-1 and TRBJ1-1; the D is unclear. The CDR3 DNA is TGCAGTGCTAGTAACAGAAACACTGAAGCTTTCTTT. It encodes CSASNRNTEAFF.